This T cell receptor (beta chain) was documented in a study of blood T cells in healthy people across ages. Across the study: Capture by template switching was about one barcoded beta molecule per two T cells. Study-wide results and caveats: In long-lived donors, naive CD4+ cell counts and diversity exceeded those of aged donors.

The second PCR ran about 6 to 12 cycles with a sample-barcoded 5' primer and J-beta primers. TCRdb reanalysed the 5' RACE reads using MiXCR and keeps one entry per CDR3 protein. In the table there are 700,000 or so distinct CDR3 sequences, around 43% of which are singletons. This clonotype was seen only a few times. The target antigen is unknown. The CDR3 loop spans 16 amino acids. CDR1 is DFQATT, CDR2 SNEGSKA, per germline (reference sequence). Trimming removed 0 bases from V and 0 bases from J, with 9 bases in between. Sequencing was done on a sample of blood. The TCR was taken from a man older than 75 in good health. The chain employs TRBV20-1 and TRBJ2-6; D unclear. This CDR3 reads CSARDSRDSGANVLTF. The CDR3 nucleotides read TGCAGTGCTAGAGATTCCCGAGACTCTGGGGCCAACGTCCTGACTTTC.